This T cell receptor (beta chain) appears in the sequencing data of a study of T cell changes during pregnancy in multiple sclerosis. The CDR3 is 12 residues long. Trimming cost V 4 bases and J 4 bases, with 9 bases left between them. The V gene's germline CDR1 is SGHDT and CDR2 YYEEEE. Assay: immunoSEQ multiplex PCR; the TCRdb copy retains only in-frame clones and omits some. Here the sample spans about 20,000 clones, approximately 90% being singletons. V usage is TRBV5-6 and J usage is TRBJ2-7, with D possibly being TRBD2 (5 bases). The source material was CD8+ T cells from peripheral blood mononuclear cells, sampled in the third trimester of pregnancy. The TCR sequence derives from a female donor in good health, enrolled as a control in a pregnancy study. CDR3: CASSVTRYEQYF. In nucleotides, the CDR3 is TGTGCCAGCAGCGTAACTAGGTACGAGCAGTACTTC.